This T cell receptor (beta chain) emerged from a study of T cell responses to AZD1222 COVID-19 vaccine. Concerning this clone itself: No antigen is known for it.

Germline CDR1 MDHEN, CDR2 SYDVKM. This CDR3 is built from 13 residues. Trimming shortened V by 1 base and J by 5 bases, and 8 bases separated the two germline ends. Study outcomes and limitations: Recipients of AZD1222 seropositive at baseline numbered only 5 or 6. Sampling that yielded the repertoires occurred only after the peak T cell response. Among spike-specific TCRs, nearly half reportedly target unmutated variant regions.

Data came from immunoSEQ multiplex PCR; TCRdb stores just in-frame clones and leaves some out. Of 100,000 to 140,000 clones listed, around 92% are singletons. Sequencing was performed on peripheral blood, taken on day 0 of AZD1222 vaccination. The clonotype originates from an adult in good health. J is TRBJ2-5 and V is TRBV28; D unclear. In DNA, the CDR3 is TGTGCCAGCAGTTTATCTGGGGTGGAGACCCAGTACTTC. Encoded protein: CASSLSGVETQYF.